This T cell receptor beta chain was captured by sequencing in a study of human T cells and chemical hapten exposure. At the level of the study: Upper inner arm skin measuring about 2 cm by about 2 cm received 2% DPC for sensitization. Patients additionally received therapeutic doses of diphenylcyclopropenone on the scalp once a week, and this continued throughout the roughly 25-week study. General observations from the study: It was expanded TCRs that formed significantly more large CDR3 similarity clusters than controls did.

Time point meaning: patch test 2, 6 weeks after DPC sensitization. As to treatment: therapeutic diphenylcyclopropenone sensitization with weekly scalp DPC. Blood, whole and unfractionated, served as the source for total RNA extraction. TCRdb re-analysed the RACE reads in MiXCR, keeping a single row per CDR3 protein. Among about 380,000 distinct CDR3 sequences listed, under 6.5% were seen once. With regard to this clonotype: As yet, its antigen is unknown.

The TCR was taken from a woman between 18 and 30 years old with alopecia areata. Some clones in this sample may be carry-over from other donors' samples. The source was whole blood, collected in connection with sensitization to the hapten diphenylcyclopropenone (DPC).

DNA of the CDR3: TGTGCCAGCAGTCCACTCCAGTCCAATCAGCCCCAGCATTTT. Translation: CASSPLQSNQPQHF. The chain uses TRBV7-9 and TRBJ1-5; D ambiguous. The V end lost 6 bases, the J end lost 3 bases, and 12 bases lay between the germline ends. CDR3 length: 14 residues. CDR1 is SEHNR and CDR2 is FQNEAQ in the germline V gene (reference sequence).